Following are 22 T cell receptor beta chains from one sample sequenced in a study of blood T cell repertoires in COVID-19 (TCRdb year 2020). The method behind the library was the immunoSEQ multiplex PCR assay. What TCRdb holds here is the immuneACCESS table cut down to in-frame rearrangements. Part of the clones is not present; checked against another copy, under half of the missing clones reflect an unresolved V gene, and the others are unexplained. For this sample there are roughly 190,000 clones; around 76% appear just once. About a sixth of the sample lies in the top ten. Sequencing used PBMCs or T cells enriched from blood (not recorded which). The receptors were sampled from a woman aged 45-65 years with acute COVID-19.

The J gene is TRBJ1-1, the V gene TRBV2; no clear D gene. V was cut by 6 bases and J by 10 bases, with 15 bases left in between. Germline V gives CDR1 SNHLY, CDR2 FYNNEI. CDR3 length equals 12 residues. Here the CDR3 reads CASRAPAASAFF. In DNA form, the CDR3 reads TGTGCCAGCAGGGCACCAGCGGCTTCAGCTTTCTTT. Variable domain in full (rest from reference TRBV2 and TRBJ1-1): EPEVTQTPSHQVTQMGQEVILRCVPISNHLYFYWYRQILGQKVEFLVSFYNNEISEKSEIFDDQFSVERPDGSNFTLKIRSTKLEDSAMYFCASRAPAASAFFGQGTRLTVV.

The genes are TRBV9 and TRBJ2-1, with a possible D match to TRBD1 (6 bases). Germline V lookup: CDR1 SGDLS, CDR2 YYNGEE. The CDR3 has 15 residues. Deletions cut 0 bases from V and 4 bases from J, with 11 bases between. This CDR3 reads CASSVDVGAYNEQFF. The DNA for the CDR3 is TGTGCCAGCAGCGTAGATGTGGGGGCTTACAATGAGCAGTTCTTC.

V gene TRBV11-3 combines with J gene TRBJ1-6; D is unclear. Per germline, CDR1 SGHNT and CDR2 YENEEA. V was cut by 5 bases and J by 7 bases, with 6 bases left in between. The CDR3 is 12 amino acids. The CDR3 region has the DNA TGTGCCAGCAGCCAAGAGAATTCACCCCTCCACTTT. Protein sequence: CASSQENSPLHF.

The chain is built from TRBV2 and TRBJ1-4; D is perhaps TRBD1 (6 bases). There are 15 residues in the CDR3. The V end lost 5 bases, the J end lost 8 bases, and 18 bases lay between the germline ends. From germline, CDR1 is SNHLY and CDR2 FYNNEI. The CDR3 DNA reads TGTGCCAGCAGTTCCCAGGGGCTGGGTGCGGAAAAACTGTTTTTT. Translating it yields CASSSQGLGAEKLFF.

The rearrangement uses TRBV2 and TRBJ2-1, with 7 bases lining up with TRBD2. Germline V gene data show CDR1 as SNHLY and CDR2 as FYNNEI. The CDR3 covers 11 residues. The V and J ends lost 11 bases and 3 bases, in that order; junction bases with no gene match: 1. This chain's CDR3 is CAGGVYNEQFF. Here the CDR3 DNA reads TGTGCCGGGGGGGTCTACAATGAGCAGTTCTTC.

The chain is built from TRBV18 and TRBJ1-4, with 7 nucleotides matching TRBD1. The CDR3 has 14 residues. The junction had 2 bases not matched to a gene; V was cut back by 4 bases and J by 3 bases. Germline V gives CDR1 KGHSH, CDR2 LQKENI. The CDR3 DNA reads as TGTGCCAGCTCACAGGGGACAGCTAATGAAAAACTGTTTTTT. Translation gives CASSQGTANEKLFF.

Written as DNA, the CDR3 is TGTGCCAGTTGTCCCGGGGGAAGTAAAAACATTCAGTACTTC. This codes for CASCPGGSKNIQYF. The chain is built from TRBV19 and TRBJ2-4; maybe TRBD2 (6 bases). V lost 8 bases, J lost 4 bases, and 15 bases lay in between. Germline V gene lookup returns CDR1 LNHDA and CDR2 SQIVND (reference sequence). The CDR3 length is 14 residues.

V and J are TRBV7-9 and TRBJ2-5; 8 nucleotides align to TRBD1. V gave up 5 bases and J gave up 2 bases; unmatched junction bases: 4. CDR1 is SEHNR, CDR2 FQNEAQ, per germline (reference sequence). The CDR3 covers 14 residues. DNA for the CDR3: TGTGCCAGCAGCCGCGACAGGGGTCAAGAGACCCAGTACTTC. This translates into CASSRDRGQETQYF.

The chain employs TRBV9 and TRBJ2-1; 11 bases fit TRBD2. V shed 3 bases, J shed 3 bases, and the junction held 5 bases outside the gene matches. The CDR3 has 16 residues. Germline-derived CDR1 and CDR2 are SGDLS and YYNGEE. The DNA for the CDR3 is TGTGCCAGCAGCGCCCGGACTAGCGGGCTCTACAATGAGCAGTTCTTC. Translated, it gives CASSARTSGLYNEQFF.

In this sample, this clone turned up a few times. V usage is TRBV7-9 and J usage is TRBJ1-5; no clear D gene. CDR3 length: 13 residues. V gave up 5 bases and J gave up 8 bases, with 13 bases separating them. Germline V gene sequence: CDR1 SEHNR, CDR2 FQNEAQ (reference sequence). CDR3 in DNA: TGTGCCAGCAGCGTCCATCAGGAGGAGCCCCAGCATTTT. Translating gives CASSVHQEEPQHF.

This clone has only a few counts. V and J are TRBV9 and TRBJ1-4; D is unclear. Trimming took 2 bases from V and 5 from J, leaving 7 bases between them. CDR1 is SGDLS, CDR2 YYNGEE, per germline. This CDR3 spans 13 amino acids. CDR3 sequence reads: CASSVGLNEKLFF. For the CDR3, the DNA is TGTGCCAGCAGCGTGGGCCTGAATGAAAAACTGTTTTTT.

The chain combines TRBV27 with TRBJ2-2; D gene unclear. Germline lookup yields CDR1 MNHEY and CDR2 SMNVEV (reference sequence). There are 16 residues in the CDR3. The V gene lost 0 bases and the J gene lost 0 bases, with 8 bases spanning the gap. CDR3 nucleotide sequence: TGTGCCAGCAGTTTATCAGCCCCTACGAACACCGGGGAGCTGTTTTTT. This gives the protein CASSLSAPTNTGELFF.

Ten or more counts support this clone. The CDR3 reads CASTTDSYGYTF. In nucleotides, the CDR3 is TGTGCCAGCACTACGGACAGCTATGGCTACACCTTC. This chain links TRBV12-3 or TRBV12-4 with TRBJ1-2, with D perhaps TRBD1 (6 bases). The germline V and J ends were trimmed by 7 bases and 4 bases, with 10 bases remaining between them. The CDR3 loop spans 12 amino acids.

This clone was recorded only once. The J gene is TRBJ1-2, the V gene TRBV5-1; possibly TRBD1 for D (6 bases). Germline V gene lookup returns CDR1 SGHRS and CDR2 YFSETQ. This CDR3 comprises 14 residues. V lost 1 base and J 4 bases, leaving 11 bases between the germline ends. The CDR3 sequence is CASSLSGQTYGYTF. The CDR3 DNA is TGCGCCAGCAGCTTGTCTGGACAGACCTATGGCTACACCTTC.

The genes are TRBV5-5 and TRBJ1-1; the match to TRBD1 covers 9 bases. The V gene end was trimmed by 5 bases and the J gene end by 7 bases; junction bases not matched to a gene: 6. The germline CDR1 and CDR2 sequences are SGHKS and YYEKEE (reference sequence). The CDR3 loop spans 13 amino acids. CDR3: CASRPGTGSEAFF. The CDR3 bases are TGTGCCAGCAGACCTGGGACAGGGAGTGAAGCTTTCTTT.

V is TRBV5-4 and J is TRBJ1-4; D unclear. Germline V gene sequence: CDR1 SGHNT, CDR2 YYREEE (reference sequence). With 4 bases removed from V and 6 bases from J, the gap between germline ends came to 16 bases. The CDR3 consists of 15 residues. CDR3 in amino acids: CASSARTDFDEKLFF. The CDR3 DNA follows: TGTGCCAGCAGCGCACGGACGGACTTCGATGAAAAACTGTTTTTT.

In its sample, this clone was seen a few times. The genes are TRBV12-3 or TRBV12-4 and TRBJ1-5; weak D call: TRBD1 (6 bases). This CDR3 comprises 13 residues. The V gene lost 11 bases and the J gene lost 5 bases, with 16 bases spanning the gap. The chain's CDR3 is CAPQGNVDQPQHF. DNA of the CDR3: TGTGCCCCCCAGGGGAACGTAGATCAGCCCCAGCATTTT.

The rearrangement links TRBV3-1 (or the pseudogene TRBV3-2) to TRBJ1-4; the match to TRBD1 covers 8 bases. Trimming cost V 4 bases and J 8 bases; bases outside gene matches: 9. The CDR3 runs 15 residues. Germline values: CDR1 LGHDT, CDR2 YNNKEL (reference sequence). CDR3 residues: CASSPTRQGAEKLFF. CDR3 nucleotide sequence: TGTGCCAGCAGCCCGACGCGTCAGGGGGCGGAAAAACTGTTTTTT.

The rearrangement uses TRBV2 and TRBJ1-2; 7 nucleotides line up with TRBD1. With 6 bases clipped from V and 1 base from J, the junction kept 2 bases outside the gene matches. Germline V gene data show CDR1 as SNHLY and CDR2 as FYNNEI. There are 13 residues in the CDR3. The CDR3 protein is CASRGQINYGYTF. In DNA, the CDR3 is TGTGCCAGCAGGGGACAGATTAACTATGGCTACACCTTC.

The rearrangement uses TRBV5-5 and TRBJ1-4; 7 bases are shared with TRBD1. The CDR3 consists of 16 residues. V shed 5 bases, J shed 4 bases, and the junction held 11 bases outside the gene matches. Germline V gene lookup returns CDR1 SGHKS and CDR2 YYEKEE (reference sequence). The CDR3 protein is CASSRQDRAINEKLFF. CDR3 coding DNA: TGTGCCAGCAGTCGACAAGACAGGGCCATTAATGAAAAACTGTTTTTT.

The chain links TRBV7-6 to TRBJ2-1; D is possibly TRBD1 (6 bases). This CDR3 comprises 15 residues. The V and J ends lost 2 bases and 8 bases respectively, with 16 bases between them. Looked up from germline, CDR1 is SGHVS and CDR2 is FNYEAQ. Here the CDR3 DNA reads TGTGCCAGCAGCTTAAACAGGGCGGTCTGGGATGAGCAGTTCTTC. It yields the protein CASSLNRAVWDEQFF.

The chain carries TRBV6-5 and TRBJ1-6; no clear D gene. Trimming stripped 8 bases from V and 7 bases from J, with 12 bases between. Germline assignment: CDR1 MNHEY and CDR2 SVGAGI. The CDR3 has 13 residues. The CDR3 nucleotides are TGTGCCAGCTGCCGGGTCTCCAATTCACCCCTCCACTTT. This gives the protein CASCRVSNSPLHF.